This TCR beta chain originates from a study of healthy donors' naive CD4 and CD8 T cells. A linear amplification protocol produced the TCR libraries from roughly 480 ng of total RNA. TCRdb used MiXCR to reprocess the reads, holding one entry per CDR3 protein. The repertoire holds around 200,000 distinct CDR3 sequences, around 70% seen once, with about 2.4% in the top ten. Sequences were obtained from naive CD4+ and CD8+ T cells sorted from blood, pooled from several donors. This TCR derives from a pool of human donors in good health; the sample pools cells from several healthy donors.

CDR3 residues: CAWSTTWDYGYTF. CDR3 nucleotides: TGTGCCTGGAGTACTACTTGGGACTATGGCTACACCTTC. The rearrangement links TRBV30 to TRBJ1-2; the D is unclear. There are 13 residues in the CDR3. Trimming left V 2 bases short and J 3 bases short, with 10 bases between. The germline V gene has CDR1 GTSNPN and CDR2 SVGIG (reference sequence).